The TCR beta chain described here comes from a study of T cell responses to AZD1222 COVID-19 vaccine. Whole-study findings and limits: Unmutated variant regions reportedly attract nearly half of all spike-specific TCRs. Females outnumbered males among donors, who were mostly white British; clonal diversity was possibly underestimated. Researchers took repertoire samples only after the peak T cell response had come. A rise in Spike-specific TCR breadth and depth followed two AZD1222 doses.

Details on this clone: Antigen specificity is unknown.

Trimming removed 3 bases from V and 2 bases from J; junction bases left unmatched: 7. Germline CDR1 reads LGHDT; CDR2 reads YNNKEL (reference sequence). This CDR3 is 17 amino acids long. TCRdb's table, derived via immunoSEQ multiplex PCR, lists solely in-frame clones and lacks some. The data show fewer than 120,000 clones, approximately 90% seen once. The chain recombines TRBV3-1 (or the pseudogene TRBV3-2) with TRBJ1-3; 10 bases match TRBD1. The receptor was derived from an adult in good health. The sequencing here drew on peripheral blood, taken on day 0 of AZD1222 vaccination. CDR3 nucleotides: TGTGCCAGCAGCCAGCCTAGAGGACAGGGGGCTGGAAACACCATATATTTT. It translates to CASSQPRGQGAGNTIYF.